The 8 T cell receptor beta chains in this list originate from one sample, sequenced in a study of blood T cells in healthy people across ages. Primers used in a second PCR of roughly 6 to 11 cycles were a sample-barcoded 5' primer and a J-beta primer mix. TCRdb passed the 5' RACE reads through MiXCR, listing each CDR3 protein once. Of about 930,000 distinct CDR3 sequences listed, 25% to 35% are singletons. The same data also contributed to another study, on T cells of mothers and their children.

The specimen sequenced was blood. Receptors were obtained from a woman in her thirties or forties in good health.

This chain links TRBV28 with TRBJ2-7; 8 bases match TRBD1. CDR3 length: 15 amino acids. V shed 6 bases and J 3 bases; nucleotides not matched to a gene: 10. CDR1 and CDR2 from the germline V gene are MDHEN and SYDVKM. Here the CDR3 DNA reads TGTGCCAGCAGCACCGGGGACAGGAAATACTACGAGCAGTACTTC. Its translation: CASSTGDRKYYEQYF.

The CDR3 DNA is TGTGCCAGCAGCCACTGGCGACAAGAGACCCAGTACTTC. It yields the protein CASSHWRQETQYF. The V gene is TRBV3-1, the J gene TRBJ2-5; D not resolved. CDR1 is LGHDT, CDR2 YNNKEL, per germline (reference sequence). The CDR3 contains 13 residues. The V end lost 3 bases, the J end lost 2 bases, and 7 bases lay between the germline ends.

This clonotype was observed once. V usage is TRBV24-1 and J usage is TRBJ1-1; possible D gene TRBD1, 5 bases. The ends were cut back, 3 bases at V and 9 bases at J, with 16 bases in the middle. Per germline, CDR1 KGHDR and CDR2 SFDVKD. CDR3 size: 14 residues. CDR3 residues: CATSDGTGAFKAFF. CDR3 bases: TGTGCCACCAGTGATGGGACGGGTGCATTTAAAGCTTTCTTT.

Comment on this clonotype: A read error may explain this, as a much larger clone is one base away. The chain is built from TRBV29-1 and TRBJ1-2, with 7 bases identical to TRBD1. Germline lookup yields CDR1 SQVTM and CDR2 ANQGSEA. CDR3 length: 11 residues. CDR3 sequence (DNA): TGCAGTGAGGGGACAGACAGCGGCTACACCTTC. Translated: CSEGTDSGYTF.

This clonotype was observed a handful of times. V usage is TRBV20-1 and J usage is TRBJ1-6; 7 nucleotides match TRBD1. CDR3 length: 13 amino acids. The V gene end was trimmed by 5 bases and the J gene end by 9 bases; junction bases not matched to a gene: 7. Germline CDR1 and CDR2: DFQATT and SNEGSKA (reference sequence). CDR3 in amino acids: CSADRQGPSPLHF. CDR3 DNA sequence: TGCAGTGCTGACAGACAGGGCCCTTCACCCCTCCACTTT.

This clonotype was counted at least ten times. V is TRBV5-6 and J is TRBJ2-5; 9 bases match TRBD1. The CDR3 totals 17 residues. Germline lookup yields CDR1 SGHDT and CDR2 YYEEEE. Trimming cost V 0 bases and J 5 bases; bases outside gene matches: 11. The chain's CDR3 is CASSLGLGQGLGETQYF. CDR3 bases: TGTGCCAGCAGCTTGGGGTTGGGACAGGGCCTCGGGGAGACCCAGTACTTC.

The CDR3 sequence: CASRYGDGYGYTF. CDR3 nucleotides: TGTGCCAGCAGGTACGGGGACGGCTATGGCTACACCTTC. V and J are TRBV7-9 and TRBJ1-2, with a tentative D call TRBD1 (5 bases). Looked up from germline, CDR1 is SEHNR and CDR2 is FQNEAQ (reference sequence). The CDR3 loop spans 13 amino acids. Trimming pared 6 bases from V and 4 bases from J, leaving 12 bases between.

This clonotype has a single count. The chain combines TRBV21-1 with TRBJ2-1; the D call in the table, TRBD2, was not verified against the DNA. TRBV21-1 has pseudogene status. This CDR3 region has 16 residues. The CDR3 loop is CASSKAGTSGSDEQFF. The CDR3 coding sequence is TGTGCCAGCAGCAAAGCGGGGACTAGCGGGAGTGATGAGCAGTTCTTC.